This TCR beta chain was identified during a study of T cells in Graves' hyperthyroidism and ophthalmopathy (dated 2019 in TCRdb). Some background on the complete study: Peripheral blood samples were taken at initial diagnosis, before any treatment was given. TCR V-J signatures able to tell the groups apart were searched for in a discovery cohort of approximately 95 patients, of whom approximately 40 had Graves' ophthalmopathy and some 60 had stable Graves' hyperthyroidism. Whether ophthalmopathy could be predicted prospectively was tested in an independent validation cohort made up of roughly 19 hyperthyroidism patients plus 17 patients who later progressed to ophthalmopathy. The approximately 98 discovery patients were randomly divided into training and test sets at a 7:3 ratio. In addition, the study compared T-cell repertoires in thyroid tissue and in blood from 6 or 7 Graves' hyperthyroidism patients. After blood sampling, hyperthyroidism patients were treated with methimazole at a starting dose of 30 mg daily, and ophthalmopathy patients were treated with high-dose intravenous methylprednisolone. TCR Vbeta CDR3 sequencing of approximately 140 peripheral blood samples (over 40 ophthalmopathy, 75 to 80 hyperthyroidism and about 17 progressor patients) is reported in the paper. Here is what the overall study found, with its caveats: Most expanded thyroid clonotypes (frequency above 0.001) were also detected in blood, a finding suggesting that blood repertoires may reflect thyroid immune responses. Ophthalmopathy was separated from stable hyperthyroidism by a 13 V-J signature model, with approximately 89% sensitivity and 81% to 82% specificity obtained in cross-validation and 80%/75% obtained in testing. Sample size was not statistically predetermined, and investigators were not blinded to group allocation. In validation, the model predicted progression to ophthalmopathy with approximately 71% sensitivity and less than 80% specificity, a median of 6.5 months before onset.

Trimming at the junction amounts to 2 bases on V and 4 bases on J, and the germline ends lie 5 bases apart. In the germline V gene (reference sequence), CDR1 corresponds to SEHNR and CDR2 to FQNEAQ. The CDR3, from cysteine to phenylalanine, totals 12 residues. The entry retains the CDR3 DNA only, 36 bases that are in frame from base 1. Ophthalmopathy patients had moderately to severely active disease, Clinical Activity Score of at least 3, NOSPECS grade of at least 4, and duration under 3 months. Any patient with an uncontrolled infection, another autoimmune disease, pregnancy or lactation was excluded. Diagnoses were established on the basis of clinical symptoms, serum thyroxine and TRAb, thyroid ultrasound, and orbital computed tomography. PBMCs were isolated from about 10 ml of fresh peripheral blood by Ficoll-Paque density gradient centrifugation. Total RNA was extracted using Trizol reagent, and RNA quality was assessed on an Agilent 2100 Bioanalyzer.

This clonotype showed up many times. Its antigen remains undetermined. No much larger clone is present one base from it, and per-base qualities are unavailable. Amplification of TCR beta CDR3 regions was carried out from RNA transcripts. The TCR CDR3 was subjected to a first round of RT-PCR using the HTBI primer set and the Qiagen OneStep RT-PCR kit. Libraries were constructed in a second round of multiplex PCR, after which size selection and purification were carried out. The libraries were sequenced on an Illumina HiSeq2000 using paired-end 100 bp reads. The source study handled its data this way. SOAPnuke was used to process the raw data, with reads discarded if the reads contained adapters or uncalled bases, had a mean Phred below 15, or lacked an exact constant-primer or identifier match. COPE v1.2.5 was used to merge the high-quality paired reads, and each unique nucleotide sequence was defined as a clonotype. Clonotypes were aligned to IMGT TRBV, TRBD and TRBJ reference segments using MiTCR v1.1. The analysis was restricted to V-J combinations with a frequency above 0.0001, which together covered 99% to 99.2% of the repertoires. The TCS score was defined as the ratio of F50 (clonal expansion) to E x V (chaos), calculated using BLOSUM62-based TCRdist between CDR3 peptides within each V-J. Welch's t-statistics and random forest reduced around 510 V-J features to fewer than 15, which were used in a naive Bayes classifier (R e1071). Starting from the raw public reads, TCRdb applied fastp trimming at Q25, assembled clones with MiXCR and retained in-frame beta chains. Identical CDR3 proteins give one entry, which carries the most common genes and DNA. TCRdb's processing, not the study's, gives the V and J calls here. Across this sample there are hundreds of thousands of distinct CDR3 sequences, with about 14% seen only once. The top ten hold over 10% of the sample.

The TCR comes from a man younger than 30 with Graves' ophthalmopathy. The V gene is TRBV7-9 and the J gene is TRBJ1-1, with no reliable assignment of the D segment. Sequenced input: blood. The nucleotide sequence reads TGTGCCAGCAGCTTATCGGGCACTGAAGCTTTCTTT. It is translated as CASSLSGTEAFF.